These 3 T cell receptor beta chains came from one sample sequenced in a study of post-analysis software for immune sequencing data. Study-level results: TRBV segments more frequent in patients than in controls numbered several and included TRBV5-6, TRBV5-1 and TRBV20-1.

Each TCR beta cDNA library carried unique molecular identifiers. MiXCR, applied by TCRdb to the PCR reads, yields one record per CDR3 protein. Seen here are 350,000 to 500,000 distinct CDR3 sequences, approximately 38% observed once, and the top ten hold 6% to 9%. These receptors' targets are unknown. The sequenced sample consisted of blood. The receptors were sampled from a girl under 10 years old with multiple sclerosis.

The J gene is TRBJ2-5, the V gene TRBV6-9; TRBD1 aligns across 10 bases. The J segment lost 3 bases and the V segment lost 3 bases, leaving 13 bases of the junction unmatched. This CDR3 is 18 amino acids long. Germline CDR1 is MNHGY and CDR2 is SVAAGI. The chain's CDR3 is CASSYPYLDRGREETQYF. The CDR3 region has the DNA TGTGCCAGCAGTTACCCGTACCTGGACAGGGGGAGAGAAGAGACCCAGTACTTC.

This clonotype occurred a few times. The rearrangement uses TRBV10-3 and TRBJ2-7; D not certain. The length of the CDR3 is 12 residues. Germline V CDR1 and CDR2: ENHRY, SYGVKD. The V gene lost 3 bases and the J gene lost 1 base, with 4 bases spanning the gap. CDR3 nucleotide sequence: TGTGCCATCAGTGAACAGTCCTACGAGCAGTACTTC. This codes for CAISEQSYEQYF.

V usage is TRBV7-6 and J usage is TRBJ2-7; D is perhaps TRBD1 (5 bases). Trimming left V 4 bases short and J 0 bases short, with 31 bases between. There are 21 residues in the CDR3. Germline V lookup: CDR1 SGHVS, CDR2 FNYEAQ. CDR3 sequence: CASSSRPWTLSRSTGSYEQYF. CDR3 DNA sequence: TGTGCCAGCAGCTCCAGACCCTGGACACTTTCAAGGTCCACGGGCTCCTACGAGCAGTACTTC.